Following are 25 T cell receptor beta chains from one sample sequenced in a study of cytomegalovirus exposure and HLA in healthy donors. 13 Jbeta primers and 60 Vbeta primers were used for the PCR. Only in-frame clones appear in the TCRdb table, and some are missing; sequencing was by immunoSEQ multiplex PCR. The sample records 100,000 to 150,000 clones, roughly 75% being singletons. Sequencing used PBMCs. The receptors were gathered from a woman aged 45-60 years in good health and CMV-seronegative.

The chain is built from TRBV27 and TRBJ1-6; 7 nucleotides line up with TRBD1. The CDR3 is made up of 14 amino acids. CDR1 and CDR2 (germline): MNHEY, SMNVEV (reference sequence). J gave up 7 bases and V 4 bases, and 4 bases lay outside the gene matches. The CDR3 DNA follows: TGTGCCAGCAGTTGGAGGGGGCACAATTCACCCCTCCACTTT. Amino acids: CASSWRGHNSPLHF.

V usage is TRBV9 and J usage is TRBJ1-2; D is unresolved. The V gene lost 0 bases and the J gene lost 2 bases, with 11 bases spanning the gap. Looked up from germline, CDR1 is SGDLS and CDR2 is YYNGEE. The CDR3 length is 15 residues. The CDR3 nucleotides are TGTGCCAGCAGCGTAGCGGCAGCAGGCAACTATGGCTACACCTTC. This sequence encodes CASSVAAAGNYGYTF.

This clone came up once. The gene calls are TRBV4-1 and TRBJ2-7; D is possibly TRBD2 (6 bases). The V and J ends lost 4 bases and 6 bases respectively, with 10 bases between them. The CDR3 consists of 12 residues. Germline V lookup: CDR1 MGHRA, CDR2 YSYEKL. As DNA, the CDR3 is TGCGCCAGCAGCCCGGAGGGCGGCGAGCAGTACTTC. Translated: CASSPEGGEQYF.

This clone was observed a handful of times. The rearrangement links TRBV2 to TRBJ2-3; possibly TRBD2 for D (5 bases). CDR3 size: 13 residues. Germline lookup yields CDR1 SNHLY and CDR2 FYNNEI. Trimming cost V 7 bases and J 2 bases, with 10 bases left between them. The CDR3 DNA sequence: TGTGCCAGCAATCGGGGTGACACAGATACGCAGTATTTT. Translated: CASNRGDTDTQYF.

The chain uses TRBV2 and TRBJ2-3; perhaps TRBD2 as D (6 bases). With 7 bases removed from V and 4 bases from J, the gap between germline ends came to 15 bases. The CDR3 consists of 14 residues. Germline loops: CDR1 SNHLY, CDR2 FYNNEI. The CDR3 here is CASMDRSGSDTQYF. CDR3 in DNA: TGTGCCAGCATGGACCGTAGCGGTTCAGATACGCAGTATTTT.

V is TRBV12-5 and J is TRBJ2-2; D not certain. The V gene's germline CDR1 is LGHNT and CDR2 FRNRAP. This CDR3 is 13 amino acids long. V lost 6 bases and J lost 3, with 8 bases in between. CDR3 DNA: TGTGCTAGTGGCCCCATAGACACCGGGGAGCTGTTTTTT. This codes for CASGPIDTGELFF.

CDR3 coding DNA: TGTGCCAGCAGCCCCGACACAGGCGCGGGAGGCAATGAGCAGTTCTTC. Translated, it gives CASSPDTGAGGNEQFF. The chain carries TRBV7-2 and TRBJ2-1, with 8 bases fitting TRBD2. There are 16 residues in the CDR3. The ends lost 5 bases at V and 6 bases at J; junction bases unmatched: 12. In germline, CDR1 is SGHTA, CDR2 FQGNSA.

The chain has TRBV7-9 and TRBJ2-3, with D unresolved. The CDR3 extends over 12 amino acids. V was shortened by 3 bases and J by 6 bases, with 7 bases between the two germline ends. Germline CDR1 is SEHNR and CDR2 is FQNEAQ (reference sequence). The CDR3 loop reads CASSLSSDTQYF. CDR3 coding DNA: TGTGCCAGCAGCTTGTCTTCCGATACGCAGTATTTT.

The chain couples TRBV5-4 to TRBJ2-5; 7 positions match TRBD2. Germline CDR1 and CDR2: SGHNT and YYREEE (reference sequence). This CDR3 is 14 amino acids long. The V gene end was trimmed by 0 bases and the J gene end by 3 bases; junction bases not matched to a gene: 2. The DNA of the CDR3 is TGTGCCAGCAGCTTGGTGGCGGGAGAAGAGACCCAGTACTTC. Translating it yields CASSLVAGEETQYF.

CDR3 coding DNA: TGCGCCAGCAGTCCAGCGGGAGAAAGAAAGAAGTTCTTC. Residues: CASSPAGERKKFF. The chain has TRBV4-3 and TRBJ2-1; TRBD2 agrees at 8 bases. The trim removed 6 bases at V and 14 bases at J, leaving 12 bases unmatched. This CDR3 has 13 amino acids. Per the germline V gene, CDR1 is LGHNA and CDR2 is YSLEER.

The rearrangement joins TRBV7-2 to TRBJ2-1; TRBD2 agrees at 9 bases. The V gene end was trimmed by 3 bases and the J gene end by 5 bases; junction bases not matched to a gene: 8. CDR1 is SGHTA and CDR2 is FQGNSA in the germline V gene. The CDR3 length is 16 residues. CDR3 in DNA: TGTGCCAGCAGCTTGGTGGGCGGGAGGGCCGACAATGAGCAGTTCTTC. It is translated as CASSLVGGRADNEQFF.

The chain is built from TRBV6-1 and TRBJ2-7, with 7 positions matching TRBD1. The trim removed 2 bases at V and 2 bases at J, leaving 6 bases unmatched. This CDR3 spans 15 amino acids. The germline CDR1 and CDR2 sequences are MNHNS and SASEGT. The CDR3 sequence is CASSEYWDRPYEQYF. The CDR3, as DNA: TGTGCCAGCAGTGAATATTGGGACAGACCCTACGAGCAGTACTTC.

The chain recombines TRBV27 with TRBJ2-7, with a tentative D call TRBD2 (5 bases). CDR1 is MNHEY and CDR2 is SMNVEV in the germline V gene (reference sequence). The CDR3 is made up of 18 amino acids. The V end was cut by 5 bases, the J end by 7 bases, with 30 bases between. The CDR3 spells CASSKHRTGEHMLREQYF. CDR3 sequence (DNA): TGTGCCAGCAGTAAACACCGCACCGGGGAACATATGTTAAGGGAGCAGTACTTC.

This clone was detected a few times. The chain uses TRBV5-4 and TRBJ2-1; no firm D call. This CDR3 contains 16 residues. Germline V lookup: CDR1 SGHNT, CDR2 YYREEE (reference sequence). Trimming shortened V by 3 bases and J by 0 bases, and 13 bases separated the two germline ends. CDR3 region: CASSSANYRSYNEQFF. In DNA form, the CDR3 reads TGTGCCAGCAGCTCGGCCAACTACCGCTCCTACAATGAGCAGTTCTTC. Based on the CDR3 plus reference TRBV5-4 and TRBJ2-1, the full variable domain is ETGVTQSPTHLIKTRGQQVTLRCSSQSGHNTVSWYQQALGQGPQFIFQYYREEENGRGNFPPRFSGLQFPNYSSELNVNALELDDSALYLCASSSANYRSYNEQFFGPGTRLTVL.

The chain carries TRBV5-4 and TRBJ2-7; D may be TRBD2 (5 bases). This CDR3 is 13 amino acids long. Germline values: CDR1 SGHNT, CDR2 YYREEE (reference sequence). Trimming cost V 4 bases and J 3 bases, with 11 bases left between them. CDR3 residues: CASSGSANYEQYF. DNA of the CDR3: TGTGCCAGCAGCGGTAGCGCGAACTACGAGCAGTACTTC.

Written as DNA, the CDR3 is TGTGCCAGCAGTCGATTGGGACAGTCATCCTACGAGCAGTACTTC. This sequence encodes CASSRLGQSSYEQYF. The chain has TRBV6-5 and TRBJ2-7, with 7 bases identical to TRBD1. The V gene's germline CDR1 is MNHEY and CDR2 SVGAGI. CDR3 size: 15 residues. V gave up 5 bases and J gave up 1 base; unmatched junction bases: 8.

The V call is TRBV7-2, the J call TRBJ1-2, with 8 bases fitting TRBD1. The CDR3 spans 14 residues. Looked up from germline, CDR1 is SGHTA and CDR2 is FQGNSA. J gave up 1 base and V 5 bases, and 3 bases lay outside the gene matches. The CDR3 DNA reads TGTGCCAGCAGCCGGACAGGGTTTAACTATGGCTACACCTTC. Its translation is CASSRTGFNYGYTF.

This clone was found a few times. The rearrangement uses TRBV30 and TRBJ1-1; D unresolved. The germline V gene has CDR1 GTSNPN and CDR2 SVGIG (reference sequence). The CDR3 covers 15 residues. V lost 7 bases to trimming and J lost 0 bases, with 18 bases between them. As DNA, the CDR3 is TGTGCCTATACCCCCCCGCGCGGGTTGAACACTGAAGCTTTCTTT. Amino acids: CAYTPPRGLNTEAFF.

The CDR3 DNA follows: TGTGCCAGCAGCCCGATGACAGGACTCTACTACGAGCAGTACTTC. Its translation is CASSPMTGLYYEQYF. The genes are TRBV5-5 and TRBJ2-7, with D perhaps TRBD1 (6 bases). This CDR3 spans 15 amino acids. The germline V gene has CDR1 SGHKS and CDR2 YYEKEE (reference sequence). V lost 4 bases to trimming and J lost 3 bases, with 17 bases between them.

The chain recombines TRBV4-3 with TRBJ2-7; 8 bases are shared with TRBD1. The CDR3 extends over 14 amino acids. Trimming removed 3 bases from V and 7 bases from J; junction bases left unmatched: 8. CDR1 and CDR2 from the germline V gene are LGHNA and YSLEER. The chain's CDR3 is CASSHDQGAGEQYF. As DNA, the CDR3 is TGCGCCAGCAGCCATGACCAGGGGGCGGGTGAGCAGTACTTC.

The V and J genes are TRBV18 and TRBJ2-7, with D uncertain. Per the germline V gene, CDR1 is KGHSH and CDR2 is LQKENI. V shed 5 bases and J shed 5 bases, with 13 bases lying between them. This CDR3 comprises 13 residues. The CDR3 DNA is TGTGCCAGCTCATTTCTACCCGATGACGAGCAGTACTTC. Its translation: CASSFLPDDEQYF.

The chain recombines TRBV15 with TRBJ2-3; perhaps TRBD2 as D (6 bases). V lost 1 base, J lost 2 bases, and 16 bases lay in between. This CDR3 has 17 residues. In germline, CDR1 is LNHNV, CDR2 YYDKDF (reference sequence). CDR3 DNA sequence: TGTGCCACCAGCAGAGTGGGGCGGGAAAGCTCCACAGATACGCAGTATTTT. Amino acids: CATSRVGRESSTDTQYF.

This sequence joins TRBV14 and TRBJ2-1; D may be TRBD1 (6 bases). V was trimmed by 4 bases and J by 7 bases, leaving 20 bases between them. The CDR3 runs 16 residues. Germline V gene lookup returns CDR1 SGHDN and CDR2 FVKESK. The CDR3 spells CASSRHSGQLRNEQFF. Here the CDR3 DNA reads TGTGCCAGCAGCCGACATTCTGGACAGTTAAGAAATGAGCAGTTCTTC. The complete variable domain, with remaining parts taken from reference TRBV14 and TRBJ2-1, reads EAGVTQFPSHSVIEKGQTVTLRCDPISGHDNLYWYRRVMGKEIKFLLHFVKESKQDESGMPNNRFLAERTGGTYSTLKVQPAELEDSGVYFCASSRHSGQLRNEQFFGPGTRLTVL.

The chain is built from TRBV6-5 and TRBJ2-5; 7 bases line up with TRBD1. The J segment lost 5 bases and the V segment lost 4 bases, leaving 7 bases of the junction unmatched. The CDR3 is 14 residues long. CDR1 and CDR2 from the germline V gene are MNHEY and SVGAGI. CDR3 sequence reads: CASSWDSQTETQYF. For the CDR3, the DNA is TGTGCCAGCAGTTGGGACAGTCAAACGGAGACCCAGTACTTC.

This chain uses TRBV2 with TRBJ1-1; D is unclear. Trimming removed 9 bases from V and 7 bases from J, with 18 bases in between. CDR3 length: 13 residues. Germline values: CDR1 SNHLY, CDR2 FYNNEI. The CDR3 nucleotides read TGTGCCAGAGCAGGAGGCACTTTCTATGAAGCTTTCTTT. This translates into CARAGGTFYEAFF.